Here is one TCR beta chain with its context. The antigen is undetermined. From germline, CDR1 is SGHDN and CDR2 FVKESK. V was shortened by 8 bases and J by 5 bases, with 24 bases between the two germline ends. The CDR3 runs 16 residues. The data derive from a study of cytomegalovirus exposure and HLA in healthy donors. Both 60 Vbeta primers and 13 Jbeta primers went into the PCR. Sequencing used immunoSEQ multiplex PCR; TCRdb keeps in-frame clones, though not all of them. The repertoire consists of over 200,000 clones, with around 85% occurring once and the leading ten covering over 1%. Study-wide results and limits: Association with HLA alleles at 0.05 false discovery rate was found for 15,000 to 20,000 TCR beta sequences in a later analysis. Reportedly, HLA-A and HLA-B alleles of most subjects were accurately predicted from TCR beta.

This TCR derives from a human donor in good health. The chain has TRBV14 and TRBJ1-1, with D possibly being TRBD1 (6 bases). Sequencing was done on a sample of PBMCs. The CDR3 protein is CASAGKGWGRRTEAFF. DNA of the CDR3: TGTGCCAGCGCCGGGAAAGGTTGGGGGCGCAGGACTGAAGCTTTCTTT.